This T cell receptor beta chain was documented in a study of blood T cell repertoires in COVID-19. Whole-study context: COVID-19 samples, acute and convalescent, were from the United States, Italy and Spain.

In this sample, this clone turned up many times. Looked up from germline, CDR1 is MNHEY and CDR2 is SVGAGI. V lost 6 bases and J 2 bases, leaving 14 bases between the germline ends. This CDR3 contains 14 residues. Profiled with immunoSEQ multiplex PCR; TCRdb holds only in-frame clones, not every one. The profile covers 65,000 to 70,000 clones, with roughly 73% appearing a single time and 5% to 6.5% taken by the ten largest. The gene calls are TRBV6-5 and TRBJ2-7, with D possibly TRBD1 on 6 matching bases. This TCR was sampled from a woman aged 60-75 years with acute or convalescent COVID-19. The material sequenced was peripheral blood. CDR3 bases: TGTGCCAGCAGACATCGCGGACAGACCTACGAGCAGTACTTC. It encodes CASRHRGQTYEQYF.